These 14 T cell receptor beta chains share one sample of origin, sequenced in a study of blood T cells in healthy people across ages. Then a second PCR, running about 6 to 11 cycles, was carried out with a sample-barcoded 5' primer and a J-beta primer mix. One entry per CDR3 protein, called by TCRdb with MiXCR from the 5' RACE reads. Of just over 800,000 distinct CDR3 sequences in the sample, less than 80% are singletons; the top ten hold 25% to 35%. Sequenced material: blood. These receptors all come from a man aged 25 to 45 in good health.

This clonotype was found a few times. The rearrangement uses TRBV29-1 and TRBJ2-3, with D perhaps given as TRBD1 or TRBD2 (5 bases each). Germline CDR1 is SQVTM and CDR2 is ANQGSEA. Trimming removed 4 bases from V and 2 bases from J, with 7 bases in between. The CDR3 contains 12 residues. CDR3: CSVGGVTDTQYF. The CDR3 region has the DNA TGCAGCGTTGGAGGGGTCACAGATACGCAGTATTTT.

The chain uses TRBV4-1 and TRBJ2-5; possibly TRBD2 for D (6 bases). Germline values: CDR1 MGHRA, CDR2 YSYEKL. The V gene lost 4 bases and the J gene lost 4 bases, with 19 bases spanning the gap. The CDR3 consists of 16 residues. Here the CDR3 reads CASSLEAGRRRETQYF. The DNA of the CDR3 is TGCGCCAGCAGCCTCGAGGCGGGGAGGCGCAGAGAGACCCAGTACTTC.

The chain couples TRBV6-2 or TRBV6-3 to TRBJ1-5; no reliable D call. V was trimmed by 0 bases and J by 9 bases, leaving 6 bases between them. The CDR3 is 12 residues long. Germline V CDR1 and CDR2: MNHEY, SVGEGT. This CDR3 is CASSYSGWPQHF. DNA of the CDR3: TGTGCCAGCAGTTACTCGGGGTGGCCCCAGCATTTT.

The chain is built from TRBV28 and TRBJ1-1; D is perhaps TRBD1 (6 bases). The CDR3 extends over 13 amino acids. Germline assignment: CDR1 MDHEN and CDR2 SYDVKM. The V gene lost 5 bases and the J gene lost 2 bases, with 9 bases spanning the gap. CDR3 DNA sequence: TGTGCCAGCAGTCGGGACACTAACACTGAAGCTTTCTTT. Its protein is CASSRDTNTEAFF.

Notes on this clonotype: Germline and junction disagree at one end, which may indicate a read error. The chain's CDR3 is CATSPFGRQSNEKLFF. The DNA for the CDR3 is TGTGCCACCAGCCCCTTTGGACGACAGTCTAATGAAAAACTGTTTTTT. This chain uses TRBV7-6 with TRBJ1-4, with D perhaps TRBD1 (5 bases). The CDR3 length is 16 residues. The germline gives CDR1 SGHVS, CDR2 FNYEAQ. The whole variable domain, filled in from reference TRBV7-6 and TRBJ1-4, reads GAGVSQSPRYKVTKRGQDVALRCDPISGHVSLYWYRQALGQGPEFLTYFNYEAQQDKSGLPNDRFSAERPEGSISTLTIQRTEQRDSAMYRCATSPFGRQSNEKLFFGSGTQLSVL.

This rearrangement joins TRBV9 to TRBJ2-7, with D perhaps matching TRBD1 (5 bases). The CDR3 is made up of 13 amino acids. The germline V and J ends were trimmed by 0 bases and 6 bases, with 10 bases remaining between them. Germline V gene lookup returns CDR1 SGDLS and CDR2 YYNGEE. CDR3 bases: TGTGCCAGCAGCGTAGTCACCCAGGGCGAGCAGTACTTC. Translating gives CASSVVTQGEQYF.

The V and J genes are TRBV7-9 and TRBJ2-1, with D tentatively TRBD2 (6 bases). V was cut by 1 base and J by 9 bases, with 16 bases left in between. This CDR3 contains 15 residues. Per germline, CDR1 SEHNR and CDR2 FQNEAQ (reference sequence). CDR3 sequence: CASSLEAVRRGEQFF. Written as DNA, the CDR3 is TGTGCCAGCAGCTTAGAGGCAGTGCGGCGGGGTGAGCAGTTCTTC.

The CDR3 DNA sequence: TGCAGTGCTAGAGATTGGGGGGGAAGATACAATGAGCAGTTCTTC. Its protein product is CSARDWGGRYNEQFF. The rearrangement uses TRBV20-1 and TRBJ2-1; 7 bases are shared with TRBD2. The V gene's germline CDR1 is DFQATT and CDR2 SNEGSKA (reference sequence). This CDR3 is built from 15 residues. V lost 0 bases to trimming and J lost 4 bases; unmatched junction nucleotides: 6.

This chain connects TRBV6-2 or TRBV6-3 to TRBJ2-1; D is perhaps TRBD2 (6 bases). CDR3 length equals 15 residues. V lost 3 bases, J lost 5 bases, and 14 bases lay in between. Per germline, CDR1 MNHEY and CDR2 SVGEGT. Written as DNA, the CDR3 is TGTGCCAGCAGTTATTTGGGGGGATCTAACAATGAGCAGTTCTTC. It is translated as CASSYLGGSNNEQFF.

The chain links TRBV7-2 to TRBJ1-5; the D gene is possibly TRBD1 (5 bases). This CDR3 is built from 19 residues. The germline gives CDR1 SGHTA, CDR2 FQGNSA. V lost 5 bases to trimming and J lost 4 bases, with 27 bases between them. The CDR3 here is CASSPRSGNSSWRNQPQHF. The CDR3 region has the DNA TGTGCCAGCAGCCCCCGCTCAGGGAACTCATCCTGGAGGAATCAGCCCCAGCATTTT.

CDR3: CASSGDSTSYEQYF. In DNA form, the CDR3 reads TGTGCCAGCAGTGGGGACAGCACCTCCTACGAGCAGTACTTC. The chain uses TRBV6-1 and TRBJ2-7, with 7 bases fitting TRBD1. The CDR3 runs 14 residues. Per the germline V gene, CDR1 is MNHNS and CDR2 is SASEGT. The V and J ends lost 4 bases and 0 bases, in that order; junction bases with no gene match: 3.

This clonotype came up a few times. CDR3 sequence reads: CSVQGSSTDTQYF. The CDR3 DNA follows: TGCAGCGTTCAGGGCTCAAGCACAGATACGCAGTATTTT. The chain carries TRBV29-1 and TRBJ2-3, with a weak D call TRBD1 (5 bases). The germline CDR1 and CDR2 sequences are SQVTM and ANQGSEA. Trimming shortened V by 5 bases and J by 0 bases, and 9 bases separated the two germline ends. The CDR3 spans 13 residues.

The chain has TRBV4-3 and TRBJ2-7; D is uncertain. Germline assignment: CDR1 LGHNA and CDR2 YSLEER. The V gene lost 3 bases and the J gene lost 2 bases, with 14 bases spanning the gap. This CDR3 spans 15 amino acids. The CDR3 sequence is CASSHTRSATYEQYF. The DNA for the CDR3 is TGCGCCAGCAGCCATACCCGGTCCGCGACCTACGAGCAGTACTTC.

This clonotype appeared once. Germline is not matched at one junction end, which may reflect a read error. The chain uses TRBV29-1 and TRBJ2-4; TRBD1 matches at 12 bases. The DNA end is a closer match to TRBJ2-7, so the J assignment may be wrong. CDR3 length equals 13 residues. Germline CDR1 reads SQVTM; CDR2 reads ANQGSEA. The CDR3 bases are TGCGGCGTGGGGACAGGGGGCGCCTACGAGCAGTACTTC. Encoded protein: CGVGTGGAYEQYF.